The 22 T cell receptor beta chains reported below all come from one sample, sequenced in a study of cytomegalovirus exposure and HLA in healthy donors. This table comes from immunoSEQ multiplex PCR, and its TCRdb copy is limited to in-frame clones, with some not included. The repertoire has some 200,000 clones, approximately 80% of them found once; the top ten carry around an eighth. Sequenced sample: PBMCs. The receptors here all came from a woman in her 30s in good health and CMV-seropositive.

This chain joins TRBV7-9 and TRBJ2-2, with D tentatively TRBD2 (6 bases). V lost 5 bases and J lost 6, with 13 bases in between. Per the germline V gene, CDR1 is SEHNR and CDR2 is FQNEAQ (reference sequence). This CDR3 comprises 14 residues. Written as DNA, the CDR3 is TGTGCCAGCAGCCGTCTTGGAGGGTCCGGGGAGCTGTTTTTT. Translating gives CASSRLGGSGELFF.

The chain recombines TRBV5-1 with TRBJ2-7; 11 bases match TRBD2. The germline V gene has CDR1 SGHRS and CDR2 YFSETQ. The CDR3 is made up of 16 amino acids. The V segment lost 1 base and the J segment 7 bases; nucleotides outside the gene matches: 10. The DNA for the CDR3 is TGCGCCAGCAGCTTGTCCACTAGCGGGAGTTTGTGGGAGCAGTACTTC. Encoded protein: CASSLSTSGSLWEQYF. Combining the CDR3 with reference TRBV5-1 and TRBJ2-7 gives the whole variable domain KAGVTQTPRYLIKTRGQQVTLSCSPISGHRSVSWYQQTPGQGLQFLFEYFSETQRNKGNFPGRFSGRQFSNSRSEMNVSTLELGDSALYLCASSLSTSGSLWEQYFGPGTRLTVT.

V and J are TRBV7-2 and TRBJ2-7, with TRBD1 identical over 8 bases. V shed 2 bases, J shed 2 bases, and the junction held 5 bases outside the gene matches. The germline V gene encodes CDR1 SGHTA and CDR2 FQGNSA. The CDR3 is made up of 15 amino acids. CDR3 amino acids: CASSLIGQGPYEQYF. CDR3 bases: TGTGCCAGCAGCTTAATCGGACAGGGCCCCTACGAGCAGTACTTC.

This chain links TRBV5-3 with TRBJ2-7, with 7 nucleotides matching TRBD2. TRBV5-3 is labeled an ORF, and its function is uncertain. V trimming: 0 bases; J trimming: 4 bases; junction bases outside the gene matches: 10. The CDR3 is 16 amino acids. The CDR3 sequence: CARSLEEGGMWYEQYF. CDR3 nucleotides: TGTGCCAGAAGCTTGGAAGAGGGAGGGATGTGGTACGAGCAGTACTTC.

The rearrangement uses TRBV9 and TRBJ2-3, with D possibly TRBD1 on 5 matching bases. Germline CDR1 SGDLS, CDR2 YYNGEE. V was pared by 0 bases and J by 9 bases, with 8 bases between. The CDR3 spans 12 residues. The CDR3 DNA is TGTGCCAGCAGCGTAGAGGGGTTAACGCAGTATTTT. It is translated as CASSVEGLTQYF.

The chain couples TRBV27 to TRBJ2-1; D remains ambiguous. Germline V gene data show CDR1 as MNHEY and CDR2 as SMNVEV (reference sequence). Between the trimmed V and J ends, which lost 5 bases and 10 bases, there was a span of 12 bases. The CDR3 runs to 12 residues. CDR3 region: CASSPRSWEQFF. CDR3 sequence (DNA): TGTGCCAGCAGTCCGAGAAGTTGGGAGCAGTTCTTC.

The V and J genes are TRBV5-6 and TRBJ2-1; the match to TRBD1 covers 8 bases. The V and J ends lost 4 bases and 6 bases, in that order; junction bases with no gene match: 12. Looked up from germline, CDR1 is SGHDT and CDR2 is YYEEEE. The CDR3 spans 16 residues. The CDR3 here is CASSPRRTGLINEQFF. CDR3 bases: TGTGCCAGCAGCCCACGAAGGACAGGGTTAATCAATGAGCAGTTCTTC. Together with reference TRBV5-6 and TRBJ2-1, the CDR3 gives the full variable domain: DAGVTQSPTHLIKTRGQQVTLRCSPKSGHDTVSWYQQALGQGPQFIFQYYEEEERQRGNFPDRFSGHQFPNYSSELNVNALLLGDSALYLCASSPRRTGLINEQFFGPGTRLTVL.

CDR3 in DNA: TGTGCCAGCAGCGGGACTAGCGGGAGATTCGGGGAGCAGTTCTTC. It codes for CASSGTSGRFGEQFF. The rearrangement joins TRBV9 to TRBJ2-1; 13 nucleotides line up with TRBD2. V trimming: 3 bases; J trimming: 10 bases; junction bases outside the gene matches: 7. The CDR3 has 15 amino acids. Germline V gene sequence: CDR1 SGDLS, CDR2 YYNGEE. The whole variable domain, filled in from reference TRBV9 and TRBJ2-1, reads DSGVTQTPKHLITATGQRVTLRCSPRSGDLSVYWYQQSLDQGLQFLIQYYNGEERAKGNILERFSAQQFPDLHSELNLSSLELGDSALYFCASSGTSGRFGEQFFGPGTRLTVL.

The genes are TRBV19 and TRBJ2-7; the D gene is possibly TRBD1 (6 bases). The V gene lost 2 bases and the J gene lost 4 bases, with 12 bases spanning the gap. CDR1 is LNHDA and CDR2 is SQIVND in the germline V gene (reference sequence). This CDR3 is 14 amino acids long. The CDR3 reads CASSINRVGYEQYF. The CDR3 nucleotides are TGTGCCAGTAGTATAAACAGGGTAGGGTACGAGCAGTACTTC.

CDR3 nucleotide sequence: TGTGCCACCAGCAGTCGACTAGCGGAAACCTACGAGCAGTACTTC. As protein: CATSSRLAETYEQYF. The chain combines TRBV15 with TRBJ2-7, with 9 bases aligning to TRBD2. V lost 3 bases and J lost 2; bases outside the gene matches: 5. Germline V lookup: CDR1 LNHNV, CDR2 YYDKDF (reference sequence). There are 15 residues in the CDR3.

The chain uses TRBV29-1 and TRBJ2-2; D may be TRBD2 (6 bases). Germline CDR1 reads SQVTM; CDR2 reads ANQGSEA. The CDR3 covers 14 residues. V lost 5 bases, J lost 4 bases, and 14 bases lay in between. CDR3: CSVRLVRSTGELFF. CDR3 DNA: TGCAGCGTTAGACTAGTAAGGTCCACCGGGGAGCTGTTTTTT.

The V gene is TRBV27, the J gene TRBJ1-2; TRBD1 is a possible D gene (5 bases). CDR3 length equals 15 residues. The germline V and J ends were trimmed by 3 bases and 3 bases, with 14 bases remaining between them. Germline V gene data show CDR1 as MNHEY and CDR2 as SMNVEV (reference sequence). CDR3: CASSFSGPVHYGYTF. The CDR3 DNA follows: TGTGCCAGCAGTTTTTCAGGGCCGGTGCACTATGGCTACACCTTC.

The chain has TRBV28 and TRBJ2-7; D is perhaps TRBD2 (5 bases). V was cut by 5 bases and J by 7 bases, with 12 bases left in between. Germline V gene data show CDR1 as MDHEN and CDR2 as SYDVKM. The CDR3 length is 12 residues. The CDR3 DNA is TGTGCCAGCAGTATCCTGACGGGAGAGCAGTACTTC. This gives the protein CASSILTGEQYF. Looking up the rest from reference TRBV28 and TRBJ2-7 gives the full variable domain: DVKVTQSSRYLVKRTGEKVFLECVQDMDHENMFWYRQDPGLGLRLIYFSYDVKMKEKGDIPEGYSVSREKKERFSLILESASTNQTSMYLCASSILTGEQYFGPGTRLTVT.

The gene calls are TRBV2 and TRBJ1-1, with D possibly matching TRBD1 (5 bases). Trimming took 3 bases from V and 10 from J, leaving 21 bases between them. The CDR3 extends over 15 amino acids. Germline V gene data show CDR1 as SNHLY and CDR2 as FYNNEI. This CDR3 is CASSDKGVLAAGAFF. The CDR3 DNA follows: TGTGCCAGCAGTGATAAAGGGGTTTTGGCAGCGGGAGCTTTCTTT.

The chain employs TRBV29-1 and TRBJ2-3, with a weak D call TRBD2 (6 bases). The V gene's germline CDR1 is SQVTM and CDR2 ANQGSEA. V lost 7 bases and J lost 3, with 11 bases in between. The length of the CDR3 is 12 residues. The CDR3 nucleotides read TGCAGCGCTCCTCGGGGGACAGATACGCAGTATTTT. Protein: CSAPRGTDTQYF.

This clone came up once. In DNA, the CDR3 is TGTGCCAGCATATCTGGAGTTAGCACAGATACGCAGTATTTT. Protein: CASISGVSTDTQYF. The chain recombines TRBV2 with TRBJ2-3; D gene ambiguous. Germline V gene data show CDR1 as SNHLY and CDR2 as FYNNEI. The CDR3 is 14 amino acids. Trimming left V 7 bases short and J 0 bases short, with 11 bases between.

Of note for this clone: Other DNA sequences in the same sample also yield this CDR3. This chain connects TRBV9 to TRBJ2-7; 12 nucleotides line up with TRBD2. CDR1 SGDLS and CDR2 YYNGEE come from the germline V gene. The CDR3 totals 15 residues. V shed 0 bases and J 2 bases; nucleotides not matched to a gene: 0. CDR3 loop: CASSVGLAGAYEQYF. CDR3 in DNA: TGTGCCAGCAGCGTAGGACTAGCGGGAGCCTACGAGCAGTACTTC. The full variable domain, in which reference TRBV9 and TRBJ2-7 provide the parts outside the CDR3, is DSGVTQTPKHLITATGQRVTLRCSPRSGDLSVYWYQQSLDQGLQFLIQYYNGEERAKGNILERFSAQQFPDLHSELNLSSLELGDSALYFCASSVGLAGAYEQYFGPGTRLTVT.

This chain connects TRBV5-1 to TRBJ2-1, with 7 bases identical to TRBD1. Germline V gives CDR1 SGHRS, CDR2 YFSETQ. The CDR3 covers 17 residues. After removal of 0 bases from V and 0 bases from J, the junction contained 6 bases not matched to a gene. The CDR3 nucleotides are TGCGCCAGCAGCTTGGAGTTGACAGGGCGCTCCTACAATGAGCAGTTCTTC. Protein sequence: CASSLELTGRSYNEQFF.

The CDR3 coding sequence is TGCGCCAGCACAGGACTAGCGGGAGCCGCATACACAGATACGCAGTATTTT. Translating it yields CASTGLAGAAYTDTQYF. The rearrangement uses TRBV5-1 and TRBJ2-3, with 13 nucleotides matching TRBD2. CDR1 and CDR2 (germline): SGHRS, YFSETQ. The ends lost 6 bases at V and 2 bases at J; junction bases unmatched: 9. The CDR3 consists of 17 residues.

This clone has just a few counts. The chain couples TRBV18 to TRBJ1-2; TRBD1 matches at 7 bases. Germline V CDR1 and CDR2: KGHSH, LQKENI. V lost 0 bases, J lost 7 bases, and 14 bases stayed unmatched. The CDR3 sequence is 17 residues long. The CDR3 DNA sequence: TGTGCCAGCTCACCACCGAGCGGACAGGAGGGCCCCAGTGGCTACACCTTC. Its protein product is CASSPPSGQEGPSGYTF.

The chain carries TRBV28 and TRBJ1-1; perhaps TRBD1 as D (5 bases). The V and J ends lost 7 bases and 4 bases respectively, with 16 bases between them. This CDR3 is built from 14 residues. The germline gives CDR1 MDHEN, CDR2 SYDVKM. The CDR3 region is CASNTDGGSTEAFF. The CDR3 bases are TGTGCCAGCAACACGGACGGGGGGAGCACTGAAGCTTTCTTT.

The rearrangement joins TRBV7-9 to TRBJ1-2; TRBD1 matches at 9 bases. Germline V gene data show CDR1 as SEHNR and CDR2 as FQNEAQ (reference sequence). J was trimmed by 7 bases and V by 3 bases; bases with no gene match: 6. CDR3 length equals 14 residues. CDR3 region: CASSFEQGAVGYTF. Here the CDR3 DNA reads TGTGCCAGCAGCTTCGAACAGGGGGCGGTTGGCTACACCTTC.